This is a list of T cell receptor beta chains from one sample in a study of shared clonotypes between healthy human individuals. Here immunoSEQ multiplex PCR was the method, and the copy in TCRdb shows in-frame clones only, minus some. Among 600,000 to 800,000 clones listed, 55% to 75% were seen once. The sequenced sample was memory CD4+ T cells sorted from blood. The receptors stem from a woman aged 30 to 39 in good health. CDR3s include the opening cysteine and the closing phenylalanine or tryptophan. D genes are given only for firm matches. Size is omitted from some rows. Given values are once, few, many or a class for expanded clones.

J gene: TRBJ2-1; clone size: once; D gene: .; V gene: TRBV29-1; CDR3 length: 11; CDR3 DNA: TGCAGCGTTGGACGCGGGACTGAGCAGTTCTTC; CDR3 protein: CSVGRGTEQFF
J gene: TRBJ1-2; clone size: .; D gene: TRBD1; V gene: TRBV2; CDR3 length: 13; CDR3 DNA: TGTGCCAGCAGGGGGACAGGGGGAGATGGCTACACCTTC; CDR3 protein: CASRGTGGDGYTF
J gene: TRBJ2-2; clone size: few; D gene: .; V gene: TRBV5-4; CDR3 length: 13; CDR3 DNA: TGTGCCAGCAGCTTGAGGAAGGACGGGGAGCTGTTTTTT; CDR3 protein: CASSLRKDGELFF
J gene: TRBJ1-5; clone size: .; D gene: TRBD1; V gene: TRBV7-2; CDR3 length: 17; CDR3 DNA: TGTGCCAGCAGCTTACAGGCAGGGGGAAGGGGCAATCAGCCCCAGCATTTT; CDR3 protein: CASSLQAGGRGNQPQHF
J gene: TRBJ2-1; clone size: few; D gene: TRBD2; V gene: TRBV11-3; CDR3 length: 16; CDR3 DNA: TGTGCCAGCAGCTTAACCTCGGGGGGTTTACACAATGAGCAGTTCTTC; CDR3 protein: CASSLTSGGLHNEQFF
J gene: TRBJ2-5; clone size: .; D gene: .; V gene: TRBV14; CDR3 length: 19; CDR3 DNA: TGTGCCAGCAGCAAAAGACGAATTACAGGGTTGTTGCCTCAAGAGACCCAGTACTTC; CDR3 protein: CASSKRRITGLLPQETQYF
J gene: TRBJ1-5; clone size: .; D gene: .; V gene: TRBV25-1; CDR3 length: 14; CDR3 DNA: TGTGCCAGCAGCTCGGGGCGGATGAATCAGCCCCAGCATTTT; CDR3 protein: CASSSGRMNQPQHF
J gene: TRBJ1-1; clone size: few; D gene: .; V gene: TRBV5-4; CDR3 length: 14; CDR3 DNA: TGTGCCAGCAGCGTTACAGGTTCGAACACTGAAGCTTTCTTT; CDR3 protein: CASSVTGSNTEAFF
J gene: TRBJ2-7; clone size: few; D gene: TRBD2; V gene: TRBV10-3; CDR3 length: 13; CDR3 DNA: TGTGCCATCAGTGGTGGGACTAGATGGGAGCAGTACTTC; CDR3 protein: CAISGGTRWEQYF
J gene: TRBJ1-1; clone size: .; D gene: .; V gene: TRBV20-1; CDR3 length: 11; CDR3 DNA: TGCAGTGCGGACAGTTACACTGAAGCTTTCTTT; CDR3 protein: CSADSYTEAFF
J gene: TRBJ2-4; clone size: .; D gene: .; V gene: TRBV7-7; CDR3 length: 17; CDR3 DNA: TGTGCCAGCAGCTTTCAAGATACGTACCTCCCCAAAAACATTCAGTACTTC; CDR3 protein: CASSFQDTYLPKNIQYF
J gene: TRBJ2-1; clone size: .; D gene: TRBD2; V gene: TRBV14; CDR3 length: 16; CDR3 DNA: TGTGCCAGCAGCCAACTACCGGGACTAGCGGGATCGGTGCAGTTCTTC; CDR3 protein: CASSQLPGLAGSVQFF
J gene: TRBJ2-3; clone size: .; D gene: .; V gene: TRBV10-3; CDR3 length: 14; CDR3 DNA: TGTGCCATCAGTGGGTCCGGGTCAGAAGATACGCAGTATTTT; CDR3 protein: CAISGSGSEDTQYF
J gene: TRBJ1-1; clone size: .; D gene: .; V gene: TRBV7-2; CDR3 length: 14; CDR3 DNA: TGTGCCAGCAGCTTCAGGGTTTTAGGCACTGAAGCTTTCTTT; CDR3 protein: CASSFRVLGTEAFF
J gene: TRBJ2-3; clone size: .; D gene: .; V gene: TRBV5-8; CDR3 length: 15; CDR3 DNA: TGTGCCAGCAGCTTGTCTGGGGGGGCTCAGGTTCCGCAGTATTTT; CDR3 protein: CASSLSGGAQVPQYF
J gene: TRBJ2-1; clone size: .; D gene: TRBD2; V gene: TRBV7-2; CDR3 length: 16; CDR3 DNA: TGTGCCAGCAGCTTTCGTGGGACTAGCGGGATAAATGAGCAGTTCTTC; CDR3 protein: CASSFRGTSGINEQFF
J gene: TRBJ1-3; clone size: .; D gene: .; V gene: TRBV5-4; CDR3 length: 14; CDR3 DNA: TGTGCCAGCAGCTTGGACTTATTTGGAAACACCATATATTTT; CDR3 protein: CASSLDLFGNTIYF
J gene: TRBJ1-5; clone size: .; D gene: .; V gene: TRBV7-2; CDR3 length: 15; CDR3 DNA: TGTGCCAGCAGCTTAGCGCCTTATAGCAATCAGCCCCAGCATTTT; CDR3 protein: CASSLAPYSNQPQHF
J gene: TRBJ2-1; clone size: medium-sized; D gene: TRBD2; V gene: TRBV19; CDR3 length: 15; CDR3 DNA: TGTGCCAGTCTGACTTTAGCGGGAAACGTCAATGAGCAGTTCTTC; CDR3 protein: CASLTLAGNVNEQFF
J gene: TRBJ2-7; clone size: .; D gene: .; V gene: TRBV7-3; CDR3 length: 14; CDR3 DNA: TGTGCCAGCAGCTTATATCAGTCCTCCTACGAGCAGTACTTC; CDR3 protein: CASSLYQSSYEQYF
J gene: TRBJ2-5; clone size: .; D gene: .; V gene: TRBV6-5; CDR3 length: 16; CDR3 DNA: TGTGCCAGCAGTTTACTTGGGGGAGTGGGATTGGAGACCCAGTACTTC; CDR3 protein: CASSLLGGVGLETQYF
J gene: TRBJ2-1; clone size: few; D gene: TRBD1; V gene: TRBV2; CDR3 length: 18; CDR3 DNA: TGTGCCAGCTTAAGCCGCCCCTCCGGGACAGGGGGGGTCAATGAGCAGTTCTTC; CDR3 protein: CASLSRPSGTGGVNEQFF
J gene: TRBJ1-2; clone size: few; D gene: .; V gene: TRBV5-4; CDR3 length: 13; CDR3 DNA: TGTGCCAGCAGCTTGGAGTCCACGGTTGGCTACACCTTC; CDR3 protein: CASSLESTVGYTF
J gene: TRBJ2-5; clone size: .; D gene: .; V gene: TRBV5-1; CDR3 length: 17; CDR3 DNA: TGCGCCAGCAGCTTCTCCCCCAGTGGGGGGAGTGTGAAGACCCAGTACTTC; CDR3 protein: CASSFSPSGGSVKTQYF
J gene: TRBJ2-1; clone size: .; D gene: TRBD2; V gene: TRBV4-1; CDR3 length: 20; CDR3 DNA: TGCGCCAGCAGCCAAGGTGCCAAAGGACTACCTAGCGGCTCCTACAATGAGCAGTTCTTC; CDR3 protein: CASSQGAKGLPSGSYNEQFF
J gene: TRBJ1-5; clone size: .; D gene: .; V gene: TRBV27; CDR3 length: 16; CDR3 DNA: TGTGCCAGCAGTTTATATGGGGGAGCTAGCAATCAGCCCCAGCATTTT; CDR3 protein: CASSLYGGASNQPQHF
J gene: TRBJ2-2; clone size: .; D gene: .; V gene: TRBV28; CDR3 length: 13; CDR3 DNA: TGTGCCTCCACTAGACCAACACCGGGGGAGCTGTTTTTT; CDR3 protein: CASTRPTPGELFF
J gene: TRBJ1-1; clone size: .; D gene: .; V gene: TRBV18; CDR3 length: 14; CDR3 DNA: TGTGCCAGCTCTCCCATCCGAGGGAACACTGAAGCTTTCTTT; CDR3 protein: CASSPIRGNTEAFF
J gene: TRBJ1-1; clone size: .; D gene: .; V gene: TRBV11-3; CDR3 length: 13; CDR3 DNA: TGTGCCAGCAGTCAAGGCAGGGCGAATGAAGCTTTCTTT; CDR3 protein: CASSQGRANEAFF
J gene: TRBJ2-7; clone size: .; D gene: .; V gene: TRBV28; CDR3 length: 13; CDR3 DNA: TGTGCCAGCACTACTAACCCCCGCTACGAGCAGTACTTC; CDR3 protein: CASTTNPRYEQYF
J gene: TRBJ2-7; clone size: .; D gene: TRBD2; V gene: TRBV6-5; CDR3 length: 15; CDR3 DNA: TGTGCCAGCAGTTACTCTGCGGGAGGGACCTACGAGCAGTACTTC; CDR3 protein: CASSYSAGGTYEQYF
J gene: TRBJ1-1; clone size: .; D gene: .; V gene: TRBV28; CDR3 length: 14; CDR3 DNA: TGTGCCAGCAGTTTGGTGGTTTTGGGCACTGAAGCTTTCTTT; CDR3 protein: CASSLVVLGTEAFF
J gene: TRBJ2-3; clone size: .; D gene: TRBD2; V gene: TRBV11-2; CDR3 length: 14; CDR3 DNA: TGTGCCAGCAGTTCCGGACTAGCCCCACATACGCAGTATTTT; CDR3 protein: CASSSGLAPHTQYF